What follows describes a single TCR beta chain. Its antigen remains unidentified. This entry is derived from a study of graft-versus-host responses after intestinal transplantation. As for the study in general: For approximately three years after anti-thymocyte globulin induction, all recipients took tacrolimus and steroids.

Study-wide results and limits: Those patients showing graft-donor T cell macrochimerism displayed high graft-versus-host to host-versus-graft clonal ratios in allografts.

Sequencing used immunoSEQ multiplex PCR; TCRdb keeps in-frame clones, though not all of them. In the table there are 90,000 to 130,000 clones, about 94% of which are singletons. V trimming: 8 bases; J trimming: 5 bases; junction bases outside the gene matches: 6. CDR1 is MNHNS and CDR2 is SASEGT in the germline V gene. The CDR3 contains 13 residues. This rearrangement joins TRBV6-1 to TRBJ2-7; 10 bases fit TRBD2. Here the sequenced sample was unstimulated CD8+ T cells sorted from spleen or lymph node cells, taken before intestinal transplant. This clonotype was sampled from a human donor who received an intestinal transplant. The chain's CDR3 is CASSSGSGNEQYF. CDR3 sequence (DNA): TGTGCCAGCTCTAGCGGGAGTGGCAACGAGCAGTACTTC.